This TCR beta chain was identified during a study of graft-versus-host responses after intestinal transplantation. To note about this clone: The antigen is not known.

The V gene's germline CDR1 is SEHNR and CDR2 FQNEAQ (reference sequence). V was cut by 1 base and J by 5 bases, with 9 bases left in between. The CDR3 sequence is 13 residues long. The repertoire was sequenced with immunoSEQ multiplex PCR; TCRdb's copy has only in-frame clones and lacks some. The sample includes about 71,000 clones, roughly 87% seen only once; the top ten take 1.3%. V is TRBV7-9 and J is TRBJ2-7; no clear D gene. Sequenced material: unstimulated CD8+ T cells sorted from spleen or lymph node cells, taken before intestinal transplant. This clonotype was sampled from a human donor who received an intestinal transplant. CDR3 in DNA: TGTGCCAGCAGCTTAGTGTGGGCCGACGAGCAGTACTTC. Translating gives CASSLVWADEQYF. Variable domain in full (rest from reference TRBV7-9 and TRBJ2-7): DTGVSQNPRHKITKRGQNVTFRCDPISEHNRLYWYRQTLGQGPEFLTYFQNEAQLEKSRLLSDRFSAERPKGSFSTLEIQRTEQGDSAMYLCASSLVWADEQYFGPGTRLTVT.